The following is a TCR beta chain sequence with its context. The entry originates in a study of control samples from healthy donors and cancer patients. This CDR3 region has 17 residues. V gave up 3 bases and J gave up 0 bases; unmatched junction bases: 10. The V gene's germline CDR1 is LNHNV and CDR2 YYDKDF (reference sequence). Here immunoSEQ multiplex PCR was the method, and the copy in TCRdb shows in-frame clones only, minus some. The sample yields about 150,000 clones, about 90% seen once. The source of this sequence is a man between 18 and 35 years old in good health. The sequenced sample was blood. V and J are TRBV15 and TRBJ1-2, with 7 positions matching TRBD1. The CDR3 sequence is CATSRSIPGQPNYGYTF. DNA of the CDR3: TGTGCCACCAGCAGGAGTATTCCGGGACAGCCTAACTATGGCTACACCTTC.